This T cell receptor (beta chain) stems from a study of cytomegalovirus exposure and HLA in healthy donors. Across the whole study: A prior study identified 117 million unique TCR beta sequences from about 180 million T cells.

Study-wide results and caveats: TCR beta chains numbering 164 were designated cytomegalovirus-associated.

The primer mix had 60 Vbeta and 13 Jbeta primers. TCRdb keeps only in-frame clones here, not all; method: immunoSEQ multiplex PCR. The sample has around 120,000 clones; about 68% are singletons. This cohort consisted of healthy bone marrow donors. Though nominally healthy at sampling, donors likely had unrecorded immune exposures. On this clone: Its antigen is not identified.

Germline CDR1 is SGHNT and CDR2 is YYREEE (reference sequence). The CDR3 loop spans 16 amino acids. V lost 4 bases and J 1 base, leaving 17 bases between the germline ends. This clonotype was obtained from a woman between 50 and 59 years old in good health and CMV-seropositive. The rearrangement uses TRBV5-4 and TRBJ1-1; D unresolved. Input material: PBMCs. CDR3 DNA: TGTGCCAGCAGCCCCGCGGCACTGACTAAGAACACTGAAGCTTTCTTT. Translating it yields CASSPAALTKNTEAFF.